The 24 T cell receptor beta chains reported below all come from one sample, sequenced in a study of CD8 T cells in ankylosing spondylitis. TCRdb reanalysed the 5' RACE reads using MiXCR and keeps one entry per CDR3 protein. The sample holds 200,000 to 250,000 distinct CDR3 sequences, more than 9% seen once. The sample taken for sequencing was blood, either unsorted or a sorted T cell fraction (not recorded which). Receptors originate from a male donor with ankylosing spondylitis or in good health (not recorded which).

This clonotype was detected a few times. The chain recombines TRBV20-1 with TRBJ2-5; 13 nucleotides line up with TRBD2. Germline V gene sequence: CDR1 DFQATT, CDR2 SNEGSKA (reference sequence). The CDR3 totals 15 residues. The CDR3 bases are TGCAGAGCGGGACTAGCGGGGACCGCGGGGGAGACCCAGTACTTC. Its protein is CRAGLAGTAGETQYF.

This chain links TRBV7-3 with TRBJ2-7; 9 nucleotides match TRBD1. The trim removed 4 bases at V and 0 bases at J, leaving 4 bases unmatched. CDR1 and CDR2 (germline): SGHTA, FQGTGA. The CDR3 sequence is 15 residues long. The CDR3 region is CASSSRQGVSYEQYF. CDR3 in DNA: TGTGCCAGCAGCTCCCGACAGGGGGTCTCCTACGAGCAGTACTTC.

The rearrangement joins TRBV28 to TRBJ2-5, with 15 bases fitting TRBD2. This CDR3 is built from 16 residues. The V gene's germline CDR1 is MDHEN and CDR2 SYDVKM. The V segment lost 5 bases and the J segment 7 bases; nucleotides outside the gene matches: 8. DNA of the CDR3: TGTGCCAGCAGTCGCCCGGGACTAGCGGGGGGCACGACCCAGTACTTC. Protein product: CASSRPGLAGGTTQYF.

This clonotype was recorded at least ten times. This sequence joins TRBV12-3 or TRBV12-4 and TRBJ2-5; D is perhaps TRBD2 (6 bases). This CDR3 has 15 amino acids. The V end lost 4 bases, the J end lost 7 bases, and 19 bases lay between the germline ends. The CDR3 bases are TGTGCCAGCAGTTCCCCAGCGGGTCAACCCGGGACCCAGTACTTC. This translates into CASSSPAGQPGTQYF.

This clonotype was counted ten times or more. The chain recombines TRBV20-1 with TRBJ2-3; 8 bases agree with TRBD2. V lost 0 bases to trimming and J lost 0 bases; unmatched junction nucleotides: 8. This CDR3 comprises 17 residues. Per germline, CDR1 DFQATT and CDR2 SNEGSKA (reference sequence). The DNA of the CDR3 is TGCAGTGCTAGAGATCCGTCGGGGGGGCCTAGCACAGATACGCAGTATTTT. Amino acids: CSARDPSGGPSTDTQYF.

This clonotype showed up many times. CDR3 region: CASSKLNQGTEAFF. The CDR3, as DNA: TGTGCCAGCAGCAAGCTAAACCAGGGAACTGAAGCTTTCTTT. The rearrangement links TRBV14 to TRBJ1-1; TRBD1 is a possible D gene (5 bases). Trimming shortened V by 5 bases and J by 5 bases, and 15 bases separated the two germline ends. The CDR3 is 14 amino acids. Germline CDR1 is SGHDN and CDR2 is FVKESK.

The chain has TRBV5-1 and TRBJ2-7; a possible D gene is TRBD1 (6 bases). Between the trimmed V and J ends, which lost 2 bases and 2 bases, there was a span of 11 bases. The CDR3 has 14 residues. The germline gives CDR1 SGHRS, CDR2 YFSETQ. CDR3 residues: CASSFQTGPYEQYF. The CDR3 DNA sequence: TGCGCCAGCAGCTTCCAGACAGGCCCCTACGAGCAGTACTTC. The full variable domain, in which reference TRBV5-1 and TRBJ2-7 provide the parts outside the CDR3, is KAGVTQTPRYLIKTRGQQVTLSCSPISGHRSVSWYQQTPGQGLQFLFEYFSETQRNKGNFPGRFSGRQFSNSRSEMNVSTLELGDSALYLCASSFQTGPYEQYFGPGTRLTVT.

The sample holds many counts of this clonotype. V gene TRBV5-1 combines with J gene TRBJ2-2; 10 bases are a match to TRBD1. Germline assignment: CDR1 SGHRS and CDR2 YFSETQ. J lost 6 bases, V lost 4 bases, and 6 bases had no gene match. The CDR3 covers 15 residues. As DNA, the CDR3 is TGCGCCAGCAGCGTGGACAGGGGGATATCCGGGGAGCTGTTTTTT. The encoded protein is CASSVDRGISGELFF.

This clonotype has a handful of counts. The rearrangement uses TRBV20-1 and TRBJ1-4, with 9 bases identical to TRBD1. The CDR3 has 16 amino acids. V dropped 0 bases and J dropped 0; count of bases not matched to a gene: 2. Germline V gene lookup returns CDR1 DFQATT and CDR2 SNEGSKA (reference sequence). CDR3 region: CSAREGTGTTNEKLFF. CDR3 nucleotide sequence: TGCAGTGCTAGAGAGGGGACAGGGACAACTAATGAAAAACTGTTTTTT.

This clonotype was observed many times. The V call is TRBV15, the J call TRBJ2-3; D may match TRBD1 or TRBD2 (6 bases each). V dropped 1 base and J dropped 0 bases, with 11 bases sitting between them. CDR1 LNHNV and CDR2 YYDKDF come from the germline V gene (reference sequence). This CDR3 is built from 16 residues. The CDR3, as DNA: TGTGCCACCAGCAGAGTGGCGGGGACAAGCACAGATACGCAGTATTTT. As protein: CATSRVAGTSTDTQYF. The variable domain in full, with the rest retrieved from reference TRBV15 and TRBJ2-3, is DAMVIQNPRYQVTQFGKPVTLSCSQTLNHNVMYWYQQKSSQAPKLLFHYYDKDFNNEADTPDNFQSRRPNTSFCFLDIRSPGLGDTAMYLCATSRVAGTSTDTQYFGPGTRLTVL.

This clonotype was found a few times. This chain links TRBV5-1 with TRBJ2-1; 11 positions match TRBD2. The germline gives CDR1 SGHRS, CDR2 YFSETQ. The J segment lost 8 bases and the V segment lost 1 base, leaving 11 bases of the junction unmatched. The CDR3 loop spans 17 amino acids. CDR3: CASSLLASGGLGDEQFF. The CDR3 nucleotides read TGCGCCAGCAGCTTGCTGGCTAGCGGGGGGCTGGGGGATGAGCAGTTCTTC. Based on the CDR3 plus reference TRBV5-1 and TRBJ2-1, the full variable domain is KAGVTQTPRYLIKTRGQQVTLSCSPISGHRSVSWYQQTPGQGLQFLFEYFSETQRNKGNFPGRFSGRQFSNSRSEMNVSTLELGDSALYLCASSLLASGGLGDEQFFGPGTRLTVL.

In this sample, this clonotype turned up many times. This chain connects TRBV29-1 to TRBJ2-2, with a weak D call TRBD2 (6 bases). Germline values: CDR1 SQVTM, CDR2 ANQGSEA. Trimming pared 4 bases from V and 1 base from J, leaving 7 bases between. The CDR3 runs 13 residues. CDR3 in DNA: TGCAGCGTTGGGGGGGTGAACACCGGGGAGCTGTTTTTT. Its translation: CSVGGVNTGELFF.

This clonotype occurred many times. The rearrangement links TRBV7-3 to TRBJ2-3, with 9 bases identical to TRBD2. J gave up 2 bases and V 2 bases, and 5 bases lay outside the gene matches. CDR3 size: 16 residues. The V gene's germline CDR1 is SGHTA and CDR2 FQGTGA. CDR3 in DNA: TGTGCCAGCAGCTTATCTTTAGCGGGGGTCACAGATACGCAGTATTTT. Amino acids: CASSLSLAGVTDTQYF. Full variable domain (missing parts from reference TRBV7-3 and TRBJ2-3): GAGVSQTPSNKVTEKGKYVELRCDPISGHTALYWYRQSLGQGPEFLIYFQGTGAADDSGLPNDRFFAVRPEGSVSTLKIQRTERGDSAVYLCASSLSLAGVTDTQYFGPGTRLTVL.

This sequence joins TRBV11-3 and TRBJ2-1; TRBD1 matches 8 bases. Per the germline V gene, CDR1 is SGHNT and CDR2 is YENEEA. This CDR3 comprises 15 residues. V dropped 2 bases and J dropped 6; count of bases not matched to a gene: 6. In DNA form, the CDR3 reads TGTGCCAGCAGCTTAAGACAGGGGTCAGCCAATGAGCAGTTCTTC. It is translated as CASSLRQGSANEQFF.

There are many counts of this clonotype. This chain links TRBV5-6 with TRBJ2-3; 7 nucleotides line up with TRBD2. The CDR3 has 14 residues. Germline V gives CDR1 SGHDT, CDR2 YYEEEE. V shed 2 bases and J 1 base; nucleotides not matched to a gene: 1. The CDR3 loop is CASSFLAGTDTQYF. CDR3 sequence (DNA): TGTGCCAGCAGCTTTCTAGCGGGCACAGATACGCAGTATTTT. The whole variable domain, remainder taken from reference TRBV5-6 and TRBJ2-3, is DAGVTQSPTHLIKTRGQQVTLRCSPKSGHDTVSWYQQALGQGPQFIFQYYEEEERQRGNFPDRFSGHQFPNYSSELNVNALLLGDSALYLCASSFLAGTDTQYFGPGTRLTVL.

For this clonotype: This may stem from a read error, because a much larger clone lies one nucleotide away. The rearrangement links TRBV14 to TRBJ2-1; D is perhaps TRBD1 (5 bases). CDR1 SGHDN and CDR2 FVKESK come from the germline V gene. CDR3 size: 14 residues. Trimming cost V 4 bases and J 7 bases, with 14 bases left between them. CDR3 amino acids: CASSRRTWRNEQFF. In DNA, the CDR3 is TGTGCCAGCAGCCGACGGACATGGCGGAATGAGCAGTTCTTC.

There are many counts of this clonotype. This chain uses TRBV5-6 with TRBJ1-1, with D uncertain. Between the trimmed V and J ends, which lost 3 bases and 4 bases, there was a span of 25 bases. There are 18 residues in the CDR3. Germline assignment: CDR1 SGHDT and CDR2 YYEEEE. The CDR3 region is CASSSNGRSAGKRTEAFF. In nucleotides, the CDR3 is TGTGCCAGCAGCTCCAATGGTAGGTCGGCGGGCAAGCGCACTGAAGCTTTCTTT.

As regards this clonotype: Relative to the germline gene, one junction end is altered; a read error may explain this. The J gene is TRBJ1-5, the V gene TRBV20-1; 8 positions match TRBD1. The CDR3 totals 17 residues. Germline V lookup: CDR1 DFQATT, CDR2 SNEGSKA (reference sequence). The CDR3 spells CCARAQGAGLGNQPQHF. The CDR3 coding sequence is TGCTGTGCTAGAGCTCAGGGGGCTGGTTTAGGCAATCAGCCCCAGCATTTT.

This clonotype has a handful of counts. This chain joins TRBV9 and TRBJ2-5, with a tentative D call TRBD2 (5 bases). Germline assignment: CDR1 SGDLS and CDR2 YYNGEE. The CDR3 covers 16 residues. Trimming cost V 3 bases and J 4 bases, with 19 bases left between them. The CDR3 loop is CASSAYGREDGETQYF. CDR3 nucleotides: TGTGCCAGCAGCGCCTATGGGAGAGAGGATGGAGAGACCCAGTACTTC.

This clonotype was seen repeatedly, ten times or more. The rearrangement uses TRBV28 and TRBJ1-4, with a possible D match to TRBD1 (5 bases). CDR1 is MDHEN and CDR2 is SYDVKM in the germline V gene. With 5 bases removed from V and 12 bases from J, the gap between germline ends came to 13 bases. The CDR3 contains 12 residues. The DNA of the CDR3 is TGTGCCAGCAGTATGAACGGGGGAGAACTGTTTTTT. Its protein product is CASSMNGGELFF.

This clonotype was seen repeatedly, ten times or more. One end of the junction is discordant with germline, which a read error may explain. The gene calls are TRBV7-7 and TRBJ2-2; D gene ambiguous. The V gene's germline CDR1 is SSHAT and CDR2 FNYEAQ (reference sequence). This CDR3 contains 14 residues. CDR3 protein: CASSLGGDAGELFF. The CDR3 DNA reads TGTGCTAGCAGCTTAGGTGGGGATGCCGGGGAGCTGTTTTTT.

This clonotype was recorded at least ten times. The V and J genes are TRBV5-1 and TRBJ2-1; no reliable D call. V lost 0 bases to trimming and J lost 0 bases, with 13 bases between them. In germline, CDR1 is SGHRS, CDR2 YFSETQ. This CDR3 is built from 17 residues. CDR3 coding DNA: TGCGCCAGCAGCTTGGTTAGCCAAGAGATCTCCTACAATGAGCAGTTCTTC. Encoded protein: CASSLVSQEISYNEQFF.

This chain joins TRBV12-5 and TRBJ2-1; 8 bases map to TRBD2. There are 14 residues in the CDR3. Per the germline V gene, CDR1 is LGHNT and CDR2 is FRNRAP. The V gene end was trimmed by 5 bases and the J gene end by 6 bases; junction bases not matched to a gene: 6. The CDR3 reads CASGPRAGVNEQFF. As DNA, the CDR3 is TGTGCTAGTGGTCCACGAGCGGGGGTCAATGAGCAGTTCTTC.

This clonotype was observed many times. The chain has TRBV20-1 and TRBJ2-3; D is uncertain. There are 13 residues in the CDR3. CDR1 and CDR2 from the germline V gene are DFQATT and SNEGSKA (reference sequence). CDR3 sequence reads: CRLTDPFTDTQYF. CDR3 coding DNA: TGCAGGTTGACGGATCCCTTCACAGATACGCAGTATTTT.